The 10 T cell receptor beta chains reported below all come from one sample, sequenced in a study of blood T cell repertoires in COVID-19. TCRdb's copy holds only in-frame clones and misses some; the assay was immunoSEQ multiplex PCR. This table holds 120,000 to 150,000 clones, about 80% found once. The sample taken for sequencing was peripheral blood. Every receptor here comes from a man in his sixties with acute or convalescent COVID-19.

The chain combines TRBV19 with TRBJ2-1, with 8 bases aligning to TRBD2. This CDR3 comprises 16 residues. CDR1 is LNHDA and CDR2 is SQIVND in the germline V gene (reference sequence). Losses at the gene ends were 5 bases for V and 4 bases for J; bases not matched to a gene: 10. CDR3 DNA sequence: TGTGCCAGTAGTGCCCCGGGAGGGGGACGGTACAATGAGCAGTTCTTC. Translated: CASSAPGGGRYNEQFF.

The chain is built from TRBV24-1 and TRBJ2-1, with TRBD2 matching 11 bases. The CDR3 runs to 14 residues. Germline CDR1 is KGHDR and CDR2 is SFDVKD. The trim removed 10 bases at V and 8 bases at J, leaving 9 bases unmatched. The CDR3 loop reads CATLTSGSSHEQFF. The CDR3 DNA reads as TGTGCCACGCTCACTAGCGGGAGTAGCCATGAGCAGTTCTTC.

The chain uses TRBV5-1 and TRBJ2-1; D unclear. Trimming removed 4 bases from V and 7 bases from J, with 12 bases in between. The CDR3 sequence is 13 residues long. Per the germline V gene, CDR1 is SGHRS and CDR2 is YFSETQ. The CDR3 sequence is CASSVGITNEQFF. The CDR3 coding sequence is TGCGCCAGCAGCGTGGGAATTACAAATGAGCAGTTCTTC.

The J gene is TRBJ1-1, the V gene TRBV28; no clear D gene. The V and J ends lost 6 bases and 0 bases respectively, with 14 bases between them. This CDR3 is built from 15 residues. Germline CDR1 reads MDHEN; CDR2 reads SYDVKM. CDR3 DNA sequence: TGTGCCAGCAGCCCCGGCGGCATTTTGAACACTGAAGCTTTCTTT. Translating it yields CASSPGGILNTEAFF.

This clone was counted a few times. The gene calls are TRBV7-9 and TRBJ2-1; 10 nucleotides agree with TRBD1. V was clipped by 2 bases and J by 8 bases; unmatched bases: 6. CDR3 size: 15 residues. The germline gives CDR1 SEHNR, CDR2 FQNEAQ (reference sequence). CDR3 protein: CASSLYGTGAHEQFF. DNA for the CDR3: TGTGCCAGCAGCTTATATGGGACAGGGGCTCATGAGCAGTTCTTC.

V usage is TRBV3-1 (or the pseudogene TRBV3-2) and J usage is TRBJ1-1, with 8 positions matching TRBD1. This CDR3 has 15 residues. CDR1 is LGHDT, CDR2 YNNKEL, per germline (reference sequence). V trimming: 1 base; J trimming: 3 bases; junction bases outside the gene matches: 4. The CDR3 loop is CASSQVPQGDTEAFF. The CDR3 DNA sequence: TGTGCCAGCAGCCAAGTCCCACAGGGGGACACTGAAGCTTTCTTT.

CDR3 nucleotides: TGTGCCAGCAGCTTAGCGGCGGGGAACACTGAAGCTTTCTTT. The encoded protein is CASSLAAGNTEAFF. The V gene is TRBV7-6, the J gene TRBJ1-1; D is ambiguous. V lost 0 bases and J 1 base, leaving 6 bases between the germline ends. The CDR3 spans 14 residues. Germline V CDR1 and CDR2: SGHVS, FNYEAQ.

This chain joins TRBV9 and TRBJ1-5; 9 positions match TRBD1. The germline V gene encodes CDR1 SGDLS and CDR2 YYNGEE. The CDR3 runs 15 residues. V lost 2 bases to trimming and J lost 1 base; unmatched junction nucleotides: 1. The CDR3 DNA reads as TGTGCCAGCAGCGTGGGGACAGGGAGCAATCAGCCCCAGCATTTT. Translating gives CASSVGTGSNQPQHF. The full variable domain, completed using reference TRBV9 and TRBJ1-5, is DSGVTQTPKHLITATGQRVTLRCSPRSGDLSVYWYQQSLDQGLQFLIQYYNGEERAKGNILERFSAQQFPDLHSELNLSSLELGDSALYFCASSVGTGSNQPQHFGDGTRLSIL.

The chain couples TRBV30 to TRBJ1-1, with a possible D match to TRBD1 (5 bases). This CDR3 region has 15 residues. Germline V gene data show CDR1 as GTSNPN and CDR2 as SVGIG (reference sequence). The germline V and J ends were trimmed by 4 bases and 0 bases, with 15 bases remaining between them. CDR3 in amino acids: CAWKGAQWVNTEAFF. For the CDR3, the DNA is TGTGCCTGGAAAGGGGCTCAGTGGGTGAACACTGAAGCTTTCTTT.

The chain's CDR3 is CASKKGAVGYGYTF. The CDR3 DNA reads TGTGCCAGCAAAAAGGGAGCGGTTGGCTATGGCTACACCTTC. The V call is TRBV2, the J call TRBJ1-2; D is ambiguous. Germline CDR1 reads SNHLY; CDR2 reads FYNNEI. The CDR3 spans 14 residues. V was pared by 7 bases and J by 4 bases, with 16 bases between.